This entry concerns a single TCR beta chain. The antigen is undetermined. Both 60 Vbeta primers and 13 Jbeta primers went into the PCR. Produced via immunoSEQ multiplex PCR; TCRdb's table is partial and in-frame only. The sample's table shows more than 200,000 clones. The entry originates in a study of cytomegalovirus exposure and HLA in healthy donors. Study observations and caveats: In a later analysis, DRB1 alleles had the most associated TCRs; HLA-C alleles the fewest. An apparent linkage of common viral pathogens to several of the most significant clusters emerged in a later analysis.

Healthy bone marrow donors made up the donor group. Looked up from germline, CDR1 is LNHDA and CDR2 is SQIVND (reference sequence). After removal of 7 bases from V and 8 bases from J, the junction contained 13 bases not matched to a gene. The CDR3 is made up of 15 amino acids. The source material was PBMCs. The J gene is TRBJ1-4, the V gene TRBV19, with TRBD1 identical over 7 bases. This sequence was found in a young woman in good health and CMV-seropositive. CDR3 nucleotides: TGTGCCAGTACCTCATTCCGGGACAGCGTCGAAAAACTGTTTTTT. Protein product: CASTSFRDSVEKLFF.